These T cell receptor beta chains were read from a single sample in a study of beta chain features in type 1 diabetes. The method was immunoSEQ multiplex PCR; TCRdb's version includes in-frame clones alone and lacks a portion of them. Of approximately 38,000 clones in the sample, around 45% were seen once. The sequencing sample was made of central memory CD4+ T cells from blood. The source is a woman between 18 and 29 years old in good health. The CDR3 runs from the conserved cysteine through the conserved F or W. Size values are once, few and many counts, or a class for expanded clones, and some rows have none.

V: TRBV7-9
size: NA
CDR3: CASSLDAGQGFYEQYF

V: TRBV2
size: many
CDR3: CASSDWTGTNVLTF

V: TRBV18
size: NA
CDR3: CASSSTGGFEAFF

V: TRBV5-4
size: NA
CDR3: CASSSMTSGGADTQYF

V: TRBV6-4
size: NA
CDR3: CASRETGGSTEAFF

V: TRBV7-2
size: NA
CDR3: CASRTYRGAMNTEAFF

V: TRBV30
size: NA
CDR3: CAWSVRDRGEQYF

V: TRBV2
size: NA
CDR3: CASRGRTAGETQYF

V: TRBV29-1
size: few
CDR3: CSVEGELAGEQYF

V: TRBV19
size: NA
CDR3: CASTSDRLYTEAFF

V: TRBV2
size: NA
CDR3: CASSEIGTGSNEQFF

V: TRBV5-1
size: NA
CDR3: CASSLVLAGGNNEQFF

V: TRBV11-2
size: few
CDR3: CASSLYVAQETQYF

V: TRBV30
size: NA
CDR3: CAWSWGVGEKLFF

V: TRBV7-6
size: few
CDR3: CASSWGTGTSVYGYTF

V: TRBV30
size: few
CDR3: CAWSPRIGFYGYTF

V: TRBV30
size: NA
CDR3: CAWSQDSSYEQYF

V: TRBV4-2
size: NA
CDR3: CASSQDWGGTEAFF

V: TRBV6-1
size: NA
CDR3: CASNAPTGNNQPQHF

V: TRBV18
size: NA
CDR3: CASSPGQTMNTEAFF

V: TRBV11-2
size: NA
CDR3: CASSSGDRNTGELFF

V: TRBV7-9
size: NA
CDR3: CASTVTSGSRDTQYF

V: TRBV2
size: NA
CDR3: CASRRDNNQPQHF

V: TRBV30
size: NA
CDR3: CAWSVSGETPQHF

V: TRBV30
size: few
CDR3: CARGSHYSNQPQHF

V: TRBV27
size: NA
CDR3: CASSSLRTVNTEAFF

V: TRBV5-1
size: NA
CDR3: CASSLDTGYGYTF

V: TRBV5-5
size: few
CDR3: CASSSPGALDTQYF

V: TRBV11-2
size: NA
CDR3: CASSLARGRAAGELFF

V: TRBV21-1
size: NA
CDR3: CASSPRFLRDNQNEQFF

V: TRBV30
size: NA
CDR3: CAWNPGQLNQPQHF

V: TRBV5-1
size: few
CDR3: CASSWVADETQYF

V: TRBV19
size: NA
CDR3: CASSIAPLRDRGYHGYGYTF

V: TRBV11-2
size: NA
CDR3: CASSLGTSDFNEQFF

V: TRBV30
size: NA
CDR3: CAWIASGYSGELFF

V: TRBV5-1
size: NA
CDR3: CASSEGATNEKLFF

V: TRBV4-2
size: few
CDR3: CASSRDSLAGAYNEQFF

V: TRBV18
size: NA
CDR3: CASYRGQGPFRTEAFF

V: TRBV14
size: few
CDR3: CASSQDPRAGTEAFF

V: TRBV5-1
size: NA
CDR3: CASSLDPSGSTDTQYF

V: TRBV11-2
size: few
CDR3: CASSQPGLANEQYF

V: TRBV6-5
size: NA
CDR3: CASRYLYEQYF

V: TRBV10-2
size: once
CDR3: CATRKNPWTGGDTQYF

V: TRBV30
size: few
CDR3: CAWSGAPGQGVVNTEAFF

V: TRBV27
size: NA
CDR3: CASSDGQGAVGANVLTF

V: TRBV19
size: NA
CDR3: CASSKTGQGYTEAFF

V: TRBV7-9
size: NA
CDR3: CASSLAGREQFF

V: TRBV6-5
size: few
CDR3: CASSYPGNTEAFF

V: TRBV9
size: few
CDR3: CASSVAGGAGGPEQFF

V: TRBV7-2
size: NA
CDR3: CASSLARSKNTGELFF

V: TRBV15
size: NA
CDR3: CATSRERLASHTQYF

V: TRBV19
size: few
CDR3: CASSLSSGGGVQFF

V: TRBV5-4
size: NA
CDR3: CASSTLAGGPGGETQYF

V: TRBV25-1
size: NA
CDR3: CASSESGGGEKLFF